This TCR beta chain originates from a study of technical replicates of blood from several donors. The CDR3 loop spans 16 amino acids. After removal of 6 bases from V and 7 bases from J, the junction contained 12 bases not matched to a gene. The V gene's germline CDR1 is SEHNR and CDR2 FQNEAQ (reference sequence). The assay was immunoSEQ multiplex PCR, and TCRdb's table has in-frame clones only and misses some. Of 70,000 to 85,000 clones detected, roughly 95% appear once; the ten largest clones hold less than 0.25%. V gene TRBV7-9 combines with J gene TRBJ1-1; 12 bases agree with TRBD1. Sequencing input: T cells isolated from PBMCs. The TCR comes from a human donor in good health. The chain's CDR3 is CASRANRDRGPIEAFF. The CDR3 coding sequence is TGTGCCAGCAGAGCTAACCGGGACAGGGGGCCGATTGAAGCTTTCTTT.